These 21 T cell receptor beta chains came from one sample sequenced in a study of shared clonotypes between healthy human individuals. Method: immunoSEQ multiplex PCR; TCRdb's copy keeps in-frame clones and lacks some. The table includes around 2.5 million clones, approximately 93% detected once. The source material was naive CD4+ T cells from PBMCs. The subset denotes: CD45RA+ positively selected. These receptors were taken from a man aged 18 to 30 in good health. Some clones in this sample may be carry-over from other donors' samples.

CDR3 bases: TGTGCCAGCAGCAAGACAGGGGGCGCGGAGCCCCAGCATTTT. Translating it yields CASSKTGGAEPQHF. The chain uses TRBV25-1 and TRBJ1-5; 10 bases map to TRBD1. There are 14 residues in the CDR3. Unmatched junction bases numbered 7, after V lost 6 bases and J lost 8 bases. Germline V CDR1 and CDR2: MGHDK, SYGVNS.

This chain connects TRBV27 to TRBJ1-5, with D possibly being TRBD1 (6 bases). The CDR3 contains 14 residues. The germline gives CDR1 MNHEY, CDR2 SMNVEV (reference sequence). Trimming removed 5 bases at V and 5 bases at J, with 13 bases between. As DNA, the CDR3 is TGTGCCAGCAGTAACCGCCACAGGGATCAGCCCCAGCATTTT. Translation gives CASSNRHRDQPQHF.

The chain uses TRBV5-6 and TRBJ2-5; 7 nucleotides line up with TRBD1. The V gene's germline CDR1 is SGHDT and CDR2 YYEEEE. The CDR3 totals 15 residues. After removal of 4 bases from V and 5 bases from J, the junction contained 11 bases not matched to a gene. The CDR3 sequence is CASSGTTGARETQYF. CDR3 nucleotide sequence: TGTGCCAGCAGCGGTACAACAGGGGCCCGGGAGACCCAGTACTTC.

The chain joins TRBV2 to TRBJ2-5, with TRBD2 matching 8 bases. The CDR3 length is 14 residues. Per the germline V gene, CDR1 is SNHLY and CDR2 is FYNNEI. Losses at the gene ends were 6 bases for V and 3 bases for J; bases not matched to a gene: 6. The CDR3 coding sequence is TGTGCCAGCAGCGGCTTAGCGGGAAAAGAGACCCAGTACTTC. Residues: CASSGLAGKETQYF.

V and J are TRBV6-5 and TRBJ2-3; 7 nucleotides align to TRBD1. The germline gives CDR1 MNHEY, CDR2 SVGAGI. With 5 bases clipped from V and 7 bases from J, the junction kept 12 bases outside the gene matches. The length of the CDR3 is 15 residues. The DNA for the CDR3 is TGTGCCAGCAGTGGCCGACAGGGTGACGTCCATACGCAGTATTTT. Its translation is CASSGRQGDVHTQYF.

To note about this clone: The sample carries other DNA sequences with the same CDR3. The chain recombines TRBV5-1 with TRBJ2-1, with a possible D match to TRBD2 (5 bases). The V end lost 3 bases, the J end lost 4 bases, and 11 bases lay between the germline ends. CDR1 and CDR2 (germline): SGHRS, YFSETQ. This CDR3 comprises 14 residues. CDR3 sequence reads: CASSYSTGYNEQFF. The CDR3 nucleotides read TGCGCCAGCAGCTATTCGACGGGGTACAATGAGCAGTTCTTC.

The chain employs TRBV5-4 and TRBJ2-6; the match to TRBD2 covers 7 bases. Trimming cost V 2 bases and J 4 bases; bases outside gene matches: 6. From germline, CDR1 is SGHNT and CDR2 YYREEE (reference sequence). The CDR3 has 16 residues. CDR3 loop: CASSLDGRSGANVLTF. For the CDR3, the DNA is TGTGCCAGCAGCTTAGACGGGAGGTCAGGGGCCAACGTCCTGACTTTC.

The rearrangement uses TRBV7-9 and TRBJ2-7; D not certain. CDR3 size: 13 residues. The germline V and J ends were trimmed by 0 bases and 5 bases, with 8 bases remaining between them. Germline CDR1 reads SEHNR; CDR2 reads FQNEAQ (reference sequence). The CDR3 spells CASSLAGSNEQYF. The CDR3 bases are TGTGCCAGCAGCTTAGCGGGTTCAAACGAGCAGTACTTC.

Comment on this clone: Other DNA sequences within the sample encode an identical CDR3. The chain uses TRBV28 and TRBJ2-3, with D maybe TRBD2 (6 bases). Trimming pared 2 bases from V and 2 bases from J, leaving 8 bases between. The CDR3 covers 14 residues. Germline CDR1 is MDHEN and CDR2 is SYDVKM. CDR3 nucleotides: TGTGCCAGCAGTTTAGGAGGGGCCACAGATACGCAGTATTTT. Translated: CASSLGGATDTQYF.

This clone was recorded only once. V usage is TRBV7-3 and J usage is TRBJ2-1, with a weak D call TRBD2 (6 bases). The V gene's germline CDR1 is SGHTA and CDR2 FQGTGA. V gave up 5 bases and J gave up 5 bases, with 16 bases separating them. This CDR3 has 15 amino acids. In DNA form, the CDR3 reads TGTGCCAGCAGCCAGGGACTCGTTGCGGACAATGAGCAGTTCTTC. Translating it yields CASSQGLVADNEQFF.

The CDR3 loop is CASSSAGMAPSYEQYF. The CDR3 DNA follows: TGTGCCAGCAGTTCCGCTGGGATGGCCCCCTCCTACGAGCAGTACTTC. The chain has TRBV28 and TRBJ2-7; D not resolved. Germline CDR1 reads MDHEN; CDR2 reads SYDVKM. V lost 4 bases and J lost 0, with 16 bases in between. The CDR3 is 16 residues long.

The chain carries TRBV20-1 and TRBJ2-7; D is uncertain. Germline V gene data show CDR1 as DFQATT and CDR2 as SNEGSKA (reference sequence). CDR3 length: 11 amino acids. V lost 6 bases and J lost 7, with 13 bases in between. The CDR3 region is CSARREAEQYF. CDR3 coding DNA: TGCAGTGCCCGGCGAGAAGCTGAGCAGTACTTC.

The chain joins TRBV28 to TRBJ2-2, with D hard to call. CDR1 is MDHEN, CDR2 SYDVKM, per germline. The CDR3 totals 15 residues. The V end lost 1 base, the J end lost 6 bases, and 12 bases lay between the germline ends. The CDR3 sequence: CASSLFTSLPGELFF. CDR3 nucleotide sequence: TGTGCCAGCAGTTTATTTACGTCCCTCCCCGGGGAGCTGTTTTTT.

V and J are TRBV7-8 and TRBJ2-3; D is undetermined. V was pared by 5 bases and J by 1 base, with 10 bases between. Germline CDR1 is SGHVS and CDR2 is FQNEAQ. This CDR3 spans 14 amino acids. CDR3 sequence: CASSRQAGTDTQYF. DNA for the CDR3: TGTGCCAGCAGCCGACAAGCCGGCACAGATACGCAGTATTTT.

DNA for the CDR3: TGTGCCAGCAGCTTCCGACTAGCGCGTAGCACAGATACGCAGTATTTT. Its translation: CASSFRLARSTDTQYF. The V gene is TRBV5-8, the J gene TRBJ2-3; 8 bases are a match to TRBD2. The J segment lost 0 bases and the V segment lost 2 bases, leaving 5 bases of the junction unmatched. Germline CDR1 reads SGHTS; CDR2 reads YDEGEE. The CDR3 is 16 amino acids.

The chain joins TRBV4-3 to TRBJ1-2; TRBD1 agrees at 10 bases. J lost 4 bases, V lost 2 bases, and 10 bases had no gene match. Germline values: CDR1 LGHNA, CDR2 YSLEER. The CDR3 is made up of 17 amino acids. This CDR3 reads CASSQIDGTGAFYGYTF. The DNA of the CDR3 is TGCGCCAGCAGCCAAATAGACGGGACAGGGGCCTTCTATGGCTACACCTTC.

The chain recombines TRBV5-1 with TRBJ2-3; D remains unclear. This CDR3 has 15 amino acids. The germline V gene has CDR1 SGHRS and CDR2 YFSETQ. The germline V and J ends were trimmed by 0 bases and 1 base, with 9 bases remaining between them. This CDR3 reads CASSLDQGRTDTQYF. The CDR3, as DNA: TGCGCCAGCAGCTTGGACCAAGGACGCACAGATACGCAGTATTTT. Filled out from reference TRBV5-1 and TRBJ2-3, the complete variable domain reads KAGVTQTPRYLIKTRGQQVTLSCSPISGHRSVSWYQQTPGQGLQFLFEYFSETQRNKGNFPGRFSGRQFSNSRSEMNVSTLELGDSALYLCASSLDQGRTDTQYFGPGTRLTVL.

This chain uses TRBV6-6 with TRBJ1-4; TRBD1 agrees at 7 bases. The V segment lost 6 bases and the J segment 4 bases; nucleotides outside the gene matches: 5. Germline-derived CDR1 and CDR2 are MNHNY and SVGAGI (reference sequence). The CDR3 runs 14 residues. DNA of the CDR3: TGTGCCAGCAGGCACGGGGACAGTAATGAAAAACTGTTTTTT. It is translated as CASRHGDSNEKLFF.

This clone has just one count. This rearrangement joins TRBV10-3 to TRBJ1-4; D not resolved. Looked up from germline, CDR1 is ENHRY and CDR2 is SYGVKD. V lost 8 bases to trimming and J lost 7 bases, with 11 bases between them. This CDR3 comprises 12 residues. CDR3 sequence: CAISEGGEKLFF. The CDR3 DNA reads as TGTGCCATCTCTGAGGGAGGTGAAAAACTGTTTTTT.

The chain links TRBV7-8 to TRBJ1-1, with D unclear. The CDR3 covers 14 residues. Trimming pared 0 bases from V and 6 bases from J, leaving 11 bases between. CDR1 and CDR2 (germline): SGHVS, FQNEAQ. Here the CDR3 DNA reads TGTGCCAGCAGCTTAGCTTGGGGATCGCCTGAAGCTTTCTTT. This codes for CASSLAWGSPEAFF.

The rearrangement uses TRBV5-1 and TRBJ1-5, with unresolved D. In germline, CDR1 is SGHRS, CDR2 YFSETQ. CDR3 length equals 13 residues. The V and J ends lost 3 bases and 7 bases respectively, with 11 bases between them. In DNA, the CDR3 is TGCGCCAGCAGCTCTGTCCCCGACCAGCCCCAGCATTTT. Translated: CASSSVPDQPQHF.